The clone carrying this T cell receptor (beta chain) was seen only a few times. This sample was included in a study of blood T cells in healthy people across ages. About the research overall: The template switching approach captured approximately one barcoded beta molecule for every two T cells.

Every participating donor contributed about 10 milliliters of peripheral blood through a draw. RNA extraction gave at least 5.5 micrograms of total RNA per sample. The germline CDR1 and CDR2 sequences are MDHEN and SYDVKM. Trimming took 1 base from V and 6 from J, leaving 12 bases between them. The CDR3 runs 15 residues. A second PCR, run for roughly 7 to 12 cycles, used a sample-barcoded 5' primer plus a J-beta primer mix. A template-switch adaptor that had 12 random nucleotides put a tag on each cDNA molecule. TCRdb re-called the 5' RACE reads with MiXCR, one entry per CDR3 protein. The sample has around 1.5 million distinct CDR3 sequences; approximately 59% are singletons.

What was sequenced was blood. V and J are TRBV28 and TRBJ1-4; unclear D gene. This sequence was found in a man aged 18 to 29 in good health. CDR3: CASSLYPALYEKLFF. CDR3 DNA sequence: TGTGCCAGCAGTTTATATCCAGCCCTATATGAAAAACTGTTTTTT. The variable domain in full, with the rest retrieved from reference TRBV28 and TRBJ1-4, is DVKVTQSSRYLVKRTGEKVFLECVQDMDHENMFWYRQDPGLGLRLIYFSYDVKMKEKGDIPEGYSVSREKKERFSLILESASTNQTSMYLCASSLYPALYEKLFFGSGTQLSVL.